This TCR beta chain was sequenced for a study of human T cells and chemical hapten exposure. Study summary: For the roughly 25-week duration of the study, patients were given weekly doses of diphenylcyclopropenone on the scalp. Small volume differences among pooled libraries mainly caused per-sample TCR yield variation. Mostly female, the patients presented with alopecia areata, totalis or universalis.

TCRdb analysed the RACE reads with MiXCR anew, one entry per CDR3 protein. The sample contains around 190,000 distinct CDR3 sequences, about a fifth of which appear only once. The time point here: patch test 1, 2 weeks after DPC sensitization. Treatment meaning: therapeutic diphenylcyclopropenone sensitization with weekly scalp DPC. Alopecia patients between 18 and 70 years old and suitable for DPC were used as donors. Germline V lookup: CDR1 SGHRS, CDR2 YFSETQ. The J segment lost 3 bases and the V segment lost 1 base, leaving 4 bases of the junction unmatched. This CDR3 is built from 16 residues. This clonotype was obtained from a woman aged 45-59 years with alopecia areata. Some clones in this sample may be carry-over from other donors' samples. V is TRBV5-1 and J is TRBJ2-1; 10 positions agree with TRBD2. The input for sequencing was whole blood, taken in connection with sensitization to the hapten diphenylcyclopropenone (DPC). CDR3 coding DNA: TGCGCCAGCAGCTTGCGACTAGCGGGCGACTACAATGAGCAGTTCTTC. Translated: CASSLRLAGDYNEQFF.